The 3 T cell receptor beta chains below were found in one sample sequenced in a study of identical twins. TCRdb reprocessed the 5' RACE reads with MiXCR, giving one entry per CDR3 protein. The repertoire consists of approximately 600,000 distinct CDR3 sequences, with under 8.5% occurring once and the leading ten covering 1.5% to 2%. This same sample was also part of a study on yellow fever vaccine responses in identical twins.

Material for sequencing was PBMCs. All receptors come from a young woman in good health.

This clonotype was observed a handful of times. The V gene is TRBV27, the J gene TRBJ2-3, with TRBD1 matching over 10 bases. The ends lost 6 bases at V and 1 base at J; junction bases unmatched: 7. Germline V gene sequence: CDR1 MNHEY, CDR2 SMNVEV (reference sequence). The CDR3 is 16 amino acids. This CDR3 reads CASSRRQGARTDTQYF. The CDR3 DNA is TGTGCCAGCAGCCGAAGACAGGGGGCGCGCACAGATACGCAGTATTTT.

This sequence joins TRBV6-2 or TRBV6-3 and TRBJ2-7; weak D call: TRBD1 (6 bases). Trimming pared 8 bases from V and 0 bases from J, leaving 17 bases between. This CDR3 is 15 amino acids long. CDR1 and CDR2 from the germline V gene are MNHEY and SVGEGT. The CDR3 bases are TGTGCCAGCTGGGACGTCGGACAGAGCTCCTACGAGCAGTACTTC. Translation: CASWDVGQSSYEQYF.

The sample holds many counts of this clonotype. CDR3 in amino acids: CASSEVKGRSGRSADTQYF. Here the CDR3 DNA reads TGTGCCAGCAGTGAAGTGAAGGGTCGGAGCGGGAGATCGGCAGATACGCAGTATTTT. The chain joins TRBV2 to TRBJ2-3; 8 bases map to TRBD2. Looked up from germline, CDR1 is SNHLY and CDR2 is FYNNEI. Trimming took 1 base from V and 4 from J; bases not matched to a gene: 16. The CDR3 consists of 19 residues.